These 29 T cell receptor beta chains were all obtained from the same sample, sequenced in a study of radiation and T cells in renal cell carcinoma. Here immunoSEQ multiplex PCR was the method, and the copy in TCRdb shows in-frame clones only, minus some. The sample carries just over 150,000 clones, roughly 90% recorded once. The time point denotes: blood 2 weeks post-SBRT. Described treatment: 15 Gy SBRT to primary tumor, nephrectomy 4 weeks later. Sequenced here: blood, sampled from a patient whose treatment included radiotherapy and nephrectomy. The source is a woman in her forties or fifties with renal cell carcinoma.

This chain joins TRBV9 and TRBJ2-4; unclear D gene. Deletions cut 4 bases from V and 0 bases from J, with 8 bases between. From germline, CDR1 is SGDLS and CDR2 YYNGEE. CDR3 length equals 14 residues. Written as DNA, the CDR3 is TGTGCCAGCAGCCCCGACGTAGCCAAAAACATTCAGTACTTC. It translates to CASSPDVAKNIQYF.

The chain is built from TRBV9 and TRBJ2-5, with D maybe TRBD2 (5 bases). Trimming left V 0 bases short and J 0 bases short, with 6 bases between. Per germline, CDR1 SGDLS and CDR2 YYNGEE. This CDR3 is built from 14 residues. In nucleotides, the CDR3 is TGTGCCAGCAGCGTAGCGGGGAACCAAGAGACCCAGTACTTC. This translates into CASSVAGNQETQYF.

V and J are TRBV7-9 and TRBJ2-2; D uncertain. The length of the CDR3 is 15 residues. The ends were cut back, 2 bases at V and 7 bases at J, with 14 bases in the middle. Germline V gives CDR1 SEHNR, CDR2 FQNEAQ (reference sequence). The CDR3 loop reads CASSLFSGRGGELFF. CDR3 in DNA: TGTGCCAGCAGCTTATTCTCGGGTCGAGGCGGGGAGCTGTTTTTT.

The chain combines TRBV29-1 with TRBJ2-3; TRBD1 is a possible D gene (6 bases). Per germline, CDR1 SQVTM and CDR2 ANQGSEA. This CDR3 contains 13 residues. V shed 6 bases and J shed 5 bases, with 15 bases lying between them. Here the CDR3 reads CSVEQGRIDTQYF. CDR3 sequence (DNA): TGCAGCGTAGAGCAGGGGAGAATAGATACGCAGTATTTT.

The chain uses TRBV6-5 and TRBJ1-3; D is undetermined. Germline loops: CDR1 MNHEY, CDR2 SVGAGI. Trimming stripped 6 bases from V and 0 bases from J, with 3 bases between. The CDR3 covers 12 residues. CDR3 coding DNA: TGTGCCAGCAGCGCCTCTGGAAACACCATATATTTT. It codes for CASSASGNTIYF.

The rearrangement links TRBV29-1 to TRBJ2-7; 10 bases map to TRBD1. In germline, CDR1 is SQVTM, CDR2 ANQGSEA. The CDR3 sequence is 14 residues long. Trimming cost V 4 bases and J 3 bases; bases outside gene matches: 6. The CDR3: CSVGRDRGHYEQYF. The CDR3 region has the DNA TGCAGCGTTGGTAGGGACAGGGGTCACTACGAGCAGTACTTC.

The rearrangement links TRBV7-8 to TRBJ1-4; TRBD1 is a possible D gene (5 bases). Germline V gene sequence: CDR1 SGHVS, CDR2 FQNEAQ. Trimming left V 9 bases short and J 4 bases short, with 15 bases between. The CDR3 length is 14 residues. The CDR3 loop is CASSPQVHNEKLFF. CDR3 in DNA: TGTGCCAGTTCGCCACAGGTTCATAATGAAAAACTGTTTTTT.

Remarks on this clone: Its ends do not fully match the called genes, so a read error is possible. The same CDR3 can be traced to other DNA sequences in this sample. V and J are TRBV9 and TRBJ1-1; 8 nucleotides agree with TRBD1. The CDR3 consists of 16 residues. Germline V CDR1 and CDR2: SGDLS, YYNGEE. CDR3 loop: CASSRLGDRLNTEAFF. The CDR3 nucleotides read TGTGCCAGCAGCCGCCTTGGGGACAGGTTGAACACTGAAGCCTTCTTT.

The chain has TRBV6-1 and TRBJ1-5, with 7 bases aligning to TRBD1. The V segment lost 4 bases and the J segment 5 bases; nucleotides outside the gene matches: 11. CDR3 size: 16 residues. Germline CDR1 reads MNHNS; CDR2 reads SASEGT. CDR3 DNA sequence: TGTGCCAGCAGTGCCCCAGCGACAGGGAACGATCAGCCCCAGCATTTT. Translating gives CASSAPATGNDQPQHF.

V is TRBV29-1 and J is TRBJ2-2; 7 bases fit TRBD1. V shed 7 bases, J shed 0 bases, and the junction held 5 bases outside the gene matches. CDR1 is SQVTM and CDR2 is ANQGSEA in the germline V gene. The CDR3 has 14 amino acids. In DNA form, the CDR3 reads TGCAGCGCGACTGACAGGGCGAACACCGGGGAGCTGTTTTTT. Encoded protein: CSATDRANTGELFF.

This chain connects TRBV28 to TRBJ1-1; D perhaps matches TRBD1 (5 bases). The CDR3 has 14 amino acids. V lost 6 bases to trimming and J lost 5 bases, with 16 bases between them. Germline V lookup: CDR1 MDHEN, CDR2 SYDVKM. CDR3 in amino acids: CASRLIRERTEAFF. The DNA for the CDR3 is TGTGCCAGCAGATTGATCAGGGAGAGGACTGAAGCTTTCTTT.

Written as DNA, the CDR3 is TGTGCCAGCAGCTTATTTTACGGGGGCGATTGGTACGAGCAGTACTTC. Protein sequence: CASSLFYGGDWYEQYF. The chain links TRBV13 to TRBJ2-7, with D possibly being TRBD1 or TRBD2 (6 bases each). The CDR3 spans 16 residues. Trimming took off 2 bases at V and 4 bases at J, with 18 bases between the two ends. The germline gives CDR1 PRHDT, CDR2 FYEKMQ (reference sequence).

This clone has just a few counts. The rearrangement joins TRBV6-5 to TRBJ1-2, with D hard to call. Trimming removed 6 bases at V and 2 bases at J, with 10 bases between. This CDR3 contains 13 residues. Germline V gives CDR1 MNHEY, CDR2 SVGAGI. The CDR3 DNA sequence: TGTGCCAGCAGCCGCGACGGAAACTATGGCTACACCTTC. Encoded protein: CASSRDGNYGYTF.

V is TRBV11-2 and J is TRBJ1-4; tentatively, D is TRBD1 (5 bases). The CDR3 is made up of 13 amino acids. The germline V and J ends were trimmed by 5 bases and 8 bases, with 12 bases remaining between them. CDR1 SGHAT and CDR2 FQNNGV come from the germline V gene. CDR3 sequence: CASSQGIVEKLFF. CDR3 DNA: TGTGCCAGCAGCCAGGGAATAGTCGAAAAACTGTTTTTT.

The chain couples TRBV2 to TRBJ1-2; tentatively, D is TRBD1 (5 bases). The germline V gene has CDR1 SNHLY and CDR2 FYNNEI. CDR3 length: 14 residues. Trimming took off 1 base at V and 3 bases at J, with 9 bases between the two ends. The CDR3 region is CASSEGQLHYGYTF. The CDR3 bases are TGTGCCAGCAGTGAAGGACAGCTTCACTATGGCTACACCTTC. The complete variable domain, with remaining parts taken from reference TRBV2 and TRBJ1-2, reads EPEVTQTPSHQVTQMGQEVILRCVPISNHLYFYWYRQILGQKVEFLVSFYNNEISEKSEIFDDQFSVERPDGSNFTLKIRSTKLEDSAMYFCASSEGQLHYGYTFGSGTRLTVV.

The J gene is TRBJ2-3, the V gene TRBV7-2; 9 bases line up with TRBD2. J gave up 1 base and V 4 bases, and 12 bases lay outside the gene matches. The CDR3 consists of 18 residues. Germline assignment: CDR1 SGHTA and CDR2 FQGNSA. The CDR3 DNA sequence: TGTGCCAGCAGCTCGCGCGGGGGGGGCCTCCCGGGCACAGATACGCAGTATTTT. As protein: CASSSRGGGLPGTDTQYF.

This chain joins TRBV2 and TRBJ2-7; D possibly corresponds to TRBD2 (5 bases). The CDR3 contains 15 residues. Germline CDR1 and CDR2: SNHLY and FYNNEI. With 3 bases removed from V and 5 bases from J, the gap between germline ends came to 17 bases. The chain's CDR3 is CASSDPMRALDEQYF. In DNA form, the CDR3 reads TGTGCCAGCAGTGACCCCATGCGGGCCCTGGACGAGCAGTACTTC. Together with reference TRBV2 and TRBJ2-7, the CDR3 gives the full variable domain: EPEVTQTPSHQVTQMGQEVILRCVPISNHLYFYWYRQILGQKVEFLVSFYNNEISEKSEIFDDQFSVERPDGSNFTLKIRSTKLEDSAMYFCASSDPMRALDEQYFGPGTRLTVT.

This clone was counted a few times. The CDR3: CASMPGTKYGYTF. CDR3 nucleotides: TGTGCCAGCATGCCCGGGACGAAGTATGGCTACACCTTC. This chain joins TRBV2 and TRBJ1-2; D may be TRBD1 (5 bases). CDR1 is SNHLY and CDR2 is FYNNEI in the germline V gene. CDR3 size: 13 residues. V lost 7 bases and J 5 bases, leaving 14 bases between the germline ends.

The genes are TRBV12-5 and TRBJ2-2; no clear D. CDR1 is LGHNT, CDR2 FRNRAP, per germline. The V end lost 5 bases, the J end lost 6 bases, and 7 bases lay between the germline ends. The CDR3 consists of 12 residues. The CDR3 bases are TGTGCTAGTGGTCCCGTATCCGGGGAGCTGTTTTTT. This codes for CASGPVSGELFF. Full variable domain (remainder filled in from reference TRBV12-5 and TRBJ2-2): DARVTQTPRHKVTEMGQEVTMRCQPILGHNTVFWYRQTMMQGLELLAYFRNRAPLDDSGMPKDRFSAEMPDATLATLKIQPSEPRDSAVYFCASGPVSGELFFGEGSRLTVL.

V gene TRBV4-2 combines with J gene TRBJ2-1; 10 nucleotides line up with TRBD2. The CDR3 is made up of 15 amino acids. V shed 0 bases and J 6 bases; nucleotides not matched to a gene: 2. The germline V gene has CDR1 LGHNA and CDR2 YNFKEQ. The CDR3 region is CASSQEASGGNEQFF. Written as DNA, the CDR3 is TGTGCCAGCAGCCAAGAAGCTAGCGGGGGCAATGAGCAGTTCTTC.

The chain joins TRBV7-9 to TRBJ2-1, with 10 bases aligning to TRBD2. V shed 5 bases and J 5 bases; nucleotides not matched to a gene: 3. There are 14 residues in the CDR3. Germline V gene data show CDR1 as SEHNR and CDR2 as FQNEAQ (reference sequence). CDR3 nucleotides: TGTGCCAGCAGCCCCGGACTAGCGGACAATGAGCAGTTCTTC. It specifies CASSPGLADNEQFF. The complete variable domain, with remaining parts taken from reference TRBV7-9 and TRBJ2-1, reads DTGVSQNPRHKITKRGQNVTFRCDPISEHNRLYWYRQTLGQGPEFLTYFQNEAQLEKSRLLSDRFSAERPKGSFSTLEIQRTEQGDSAMYLCASSPGLADNEQFFGPGTRLTVL.

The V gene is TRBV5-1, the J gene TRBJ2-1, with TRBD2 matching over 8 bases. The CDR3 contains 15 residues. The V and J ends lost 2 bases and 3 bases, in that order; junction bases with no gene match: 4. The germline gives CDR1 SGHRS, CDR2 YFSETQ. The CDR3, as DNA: TGCGCCAGCAGCTTAATACTAGCGGTCTACAATGAGCAGTTCTTC. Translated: CASSLILAVYNEQFF.

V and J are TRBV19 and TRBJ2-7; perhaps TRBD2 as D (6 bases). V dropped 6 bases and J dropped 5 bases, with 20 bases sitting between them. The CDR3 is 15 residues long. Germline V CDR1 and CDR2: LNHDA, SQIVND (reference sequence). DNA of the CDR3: TGTGCCAGTAGCAAGAGGAGGGGCAGGTTGAACGAGCAGTACTTC. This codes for CASSKRRGRLNEQYF.

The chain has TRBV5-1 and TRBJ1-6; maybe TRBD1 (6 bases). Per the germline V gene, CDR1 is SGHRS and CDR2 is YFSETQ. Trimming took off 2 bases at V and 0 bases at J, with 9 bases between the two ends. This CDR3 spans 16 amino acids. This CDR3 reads CASSLQGSSYNSPLHF. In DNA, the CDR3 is TGCGCCAGCAGCTTACAGGGTTCCTCCTATAATTCACCCCTCCACTTT.

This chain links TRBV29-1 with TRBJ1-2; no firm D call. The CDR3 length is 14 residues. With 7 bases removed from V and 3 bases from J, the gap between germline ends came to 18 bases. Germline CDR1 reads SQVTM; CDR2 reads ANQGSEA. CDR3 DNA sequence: TGCAGCGCCTCCGGGCCCTCGTCTTACTATGGCTACACCTTC. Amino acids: CSASGPSSYYGYTF.

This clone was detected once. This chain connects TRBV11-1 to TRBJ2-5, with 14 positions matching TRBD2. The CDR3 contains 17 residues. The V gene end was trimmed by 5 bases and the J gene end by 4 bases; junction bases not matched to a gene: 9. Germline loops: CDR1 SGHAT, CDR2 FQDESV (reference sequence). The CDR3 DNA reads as TGTGCCAGCAGCCACTCGGGACTAGCGGGGGCTGGAGAGACCCAGTACTTC. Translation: CASSHSGLAGAGETQYF.

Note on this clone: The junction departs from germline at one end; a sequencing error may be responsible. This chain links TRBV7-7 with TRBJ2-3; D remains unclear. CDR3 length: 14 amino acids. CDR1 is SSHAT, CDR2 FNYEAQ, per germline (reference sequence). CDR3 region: CASSLGPSRDTQYF. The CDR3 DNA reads TGTGCTAGCAGCTTAGGTCCTTCCCGGGATACGCAGTATTTT. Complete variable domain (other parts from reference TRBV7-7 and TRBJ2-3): GAGVSQSPRYKVTKRGQDVTLRCDPISSHATLYWYQQALGQGPEFLTYFNYEAQPDKSGLPSDRFSAERPEGSISTLTIQRTEQRDSAMYRCASSLGPSRDTQYFGPGTRLTVL.

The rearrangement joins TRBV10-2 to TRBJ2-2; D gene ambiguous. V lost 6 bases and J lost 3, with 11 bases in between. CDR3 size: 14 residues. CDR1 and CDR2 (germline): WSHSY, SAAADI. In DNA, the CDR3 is TGCGCCAGCAGGGCACGACGGGACACCGGGGAGCTGTTTTTT. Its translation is CASRARRDTGELFF.

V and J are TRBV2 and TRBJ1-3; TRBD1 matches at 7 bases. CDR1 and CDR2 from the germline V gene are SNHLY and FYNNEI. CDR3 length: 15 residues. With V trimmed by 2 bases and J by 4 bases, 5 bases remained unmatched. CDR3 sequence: CASSETRTGGNTIYF. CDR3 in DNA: TGTGCCAGCAGTGAAACAAGGACAGGCGGAAACACCATATATTTT.